Listed below are T cell receptor beta chains from one sample, sequenced in a study of blood T cells in healthy people across ages. TCRdb passed the 5' RACE reads through MiXCR, listing each CDR3 protein once. This table has approximately 580,000 distinct CDR3 sequences, around 24% appearing once. These same data were also listed under a study on T cells of mothers and their children.

Sequenced material: blood. The origin of the receptors is a boy between 10 and 17 years old in good health. The CDR3 runs from the conserved cysteine through the conserved F or W.

CDR3aa	v_gene	j_gene
CASSPRGGALSYEQYF	TRBV21-1	.
CASRPSGRNERLFF	TRBV11-2	TRBJ1-4
CASSSDRGYGYTF	TRBV7-2	TRBJ1-2
CASSQVGLAKSTDTQYF	TRBV4-1	TRBJ2-3
CVSSGGQGYVEAFF	TRBV9	TRBJ1-1
CSARVRLAGGPYEQYF	TRBV20-1	TRBJ2-7
CASSLPYGRGTNIQYF	TRBV28	TRBJ2-4
CASSPLGGRSYNEQFF	TRBV7-2	TRBJ2-1
CASKTTGRSNQPQHF	TRBV19	TRBJ1-5
CASSQGPGTLNQPQHF	TRBV4-3	TRBJ1-5
CASSPHLGQGRETQYF	TRBV28	TRBJ2-5
CASSFHTGTQETQYF	TRBV28	TRBJ2-5
CASSKGLAGSYNEQFF	TRBV7-9	TRBJ2-1
CTSSQQSGANEKLFF	TRBV3-1	TRBJ1-4
CASSRENTQYF	TRBV12-3/TRBV12-4	TRBJ2-3
CASSSSGGAADTQYF	TRBV7-3	TRBJ2-3
CAIRDRDNQPQHF	TRBV10-3	TRBJ1-5
CASSQSGKGSNQPQHF	TRBV12-3/TRBV12-4	TRBJ1-5
CSVGPGQGANTEAFF	TRBV29-1	TRBJ1-1
CASSRPGQGTGNTIYF	TRBV4-2	TRBJ1-3
CSVDLEEQSPPTNYGYTF	TRBV29-1	TRBJ1-2
CASSLGPGADTEAFF	TRBV5-1	TRBJ1-1
CASSQDSTSGMVNEQFF	TRBV4-3	TRBJ2-1
CASSLVAGGFSTEAFF	TRBV7-2	TRBJ1-1
CASSPEDRGDQPQHF	TRBV28	TRBJ1-5
CASSFGGVSYEQYF	TRBV12-3/TRBV12-4	TRBJ2-7
CSARNTKKDTQYF	TRBV20-1	TRBJ2-3
CASTSRNDRVGYTF	TRBV28	TRBJ1-2
CAWNPTGGSSGNTIYF	TRBV30	TRBJ1-3
CASSLYRQANEKLFF	TRBV7-9	TRBJ1-4
CAGRGLEGSPLHF	TRBV7-2	TRBJ1-6
CASSLSWVSYEQYF	TRBV28	TRBJ2-7
CASSLLAGQYNEQYF	TRBV28	TRBJ2-7
CASSFPGLSTDTQYF	TRBV7-8	TRBJ2-3
CASSYAGGRSTEAFF	TRBV6-2/TRBV6-3	TRBJ1-1
CTSETGVDPETQYF	TRBV12-5	.
CAIGQGILETQYF	TRBV10-3	TRBJ2-5
CASGSGLAGYNEQFF	TRBV12-5	.
CASSLGLAEPTSEQFF	TRBV5-1	.
CASSLSGTGLYTIYF	TRBV28	TRBJ1-3
CASSSGGYGIQYF	TRBV6-2/TRBV6-3	TRBJ2-4
CASRPGVTDTQYF	TRBV6-6	TRBJ2-3
CASSQVAWYGYTF	TRBV4-1	TRBJ1-2
CTSKRGALYEQYF	TRBV6-2/TRBV6-3	TRBJ2-7
CASNLWGGDLYEQYF	TRBV27	TRBJ2-7
CTKRGQQETQYF	TRBV21-1	TRBJ2-5
CASSFGLGGRVDEQFF	TRBV27	TRBJ2-1
CASSQSQGRNEQFF	TRBV28	TRBJ2-1
CASSSPFGGPPNTQYF	TRBV27	TRBJ2-5
CASSYRGTKNIQYF	TRBV6-2/TRBV6-3	TRBJ2-4
CASSLGLARYNEQFF	TRBV14	TRBJ2-1
CASSDKAGAYNEQFF	TRBV27	TRBJ2-1
CASSGPTGGIEAFF	TRBV9	TRBJ1-1
CASSWNSLTDTQYF	TRBV28	TRBJ2-3
CASSYLAVNGRNYGYTF	TRBV6-5	TRBJ1-2
CSVGPSTDTQYF	TRBV29-1	TRBJ2-3
CASSPERDSTRQYF	TRBV18	TRBJ2-5